The 8 T cell receptor beta chains below all came from one sample that was sequenced in a study of blood T cell repertoires in COVID-19. Measured with immunoSEQ multiplex PCR; TCRdb has only the in-frame clones, and not every one. The data show 56,000 or so clones, 89% seen once. The sequencing sample was made of peripheral blood. Every receptor here comes from a woman aged 55 to 70 with COVID-19, enrolled during active disease.

The J gene is TRBJ1-1, the V gene TRBV19; D is perhaps TRBD1 (6 bases). Germline V gene sequence: CDR1 LNHDA, CDR2 SQIVND (reference sequence). The CDR3 has 17 residues. Trimming cost V 5 bases and J 3 bases, with 22 bases left between them. CDR3 sequence reads: CASSSFPGGGPHTEAFF. Here the CDR3 DNA reads TGTGCCAGTAGTTCTTTTCCGGGGGGCGGGCCACACACTGAAGCTTTCTTT.

The DNA of the CDR3 is TGCGCCAGCAGCCCCGGGGGGGCCAAAAACATTCAGTACTTC. This codes for CASSPGGAKNIQYF. The chain uses TRBV4-1 and TRBJ2-4; TRBD2 matches at 7 bases. The CDR3 sequence is 14 residues long. The V segment lost 4 bases and the J segment 1 base; nucleotides outside the gene matches: 1. Germline CDR1 is MGHRA and CDR2 is YSYEKL.

The rearrangement links TRBV4-1 to TRBJ2-2; D perhaps matches TRBD2 (5 bases). Germline CDR1 and CDR2: MGHRA and YSYEKL. V gave up 0 bases and J gave up 5 bases, with 10 bases separating them. The CDR3 has 15 residues. The CDR3 loop reads CASSQDHGGTGELFF. DNA for the CDR3: TGCGCCAGCAGCCAAGATCACGGAGGAACCGGGGAGCTGTTTTTT.

This chain uses TRBV21-1 with TRBJ2-7; the DNA was not compared with TRBD2, the D call given in the table. TRBV21-1 is marked as a pseudogene. The CDR3 contains 17 residues. CDR3 sequence (DNA): TGTGCCAGCAGCAAATCTTGCGGCGGGAGTATTTCCTACGAGCAGTACTTC. The encoded protein is CASSKSCGGSISYEQYF.

The V gene is TRBV7-9, the J gene TRBJ2-6; no reliable D call. The CDR3 extends over 16 amino acids. Germline CDR1 is SEHNR and CDR2 is FQNEAQ (reference sequence). V lost 7 bases, J lost 5 bases, and 18 bases lay in between. Here the CDR3 DNA reads TGTGCCAGCACCCCGGTGGTTTCTTCATGGGCCAACGTCCTGACTTTC. Its protein is CASTPVVSSWANVLTF.

The V call is TRBV2, the J call TRBJ1-2; weak D call: TRBD1 (6 bases). CDR3 size: 13 residues. CDR1 and CDR2 (germline): SNHLY, FYNNEI. Between the trimmed V and J ends, which lost 8 bases and 6 bases, there was a span of 16 bases. The CDR3 reads CASDRTERHGYTF. The CDR3, as DNA: TGTGCCAGCGATCGGACAGAGCGCCATGGCTACACCTTC.

The chain has TRBV10-1 and TRBJ2-1; D call uncertain. Trimming left V 2 bases short and J 7 bases short, with 3 bases between. This CDR3 comprises 11 residues. The germline V gene has CDR1 WNHNN and CDR2 SYGVQD (reference sequence). The CDR3 region is CASSEANEQFF. The CDR3 bases are TGCGCCAGCAGTGAGGCGAATGAGCAGTTCTTC.

V usage is TRBV4-3 and J usage is TRBJ1-4; D remains unclear. The V end was cut by 0 bases, the J end by 0 bases, with 14 bases between. The CDR3 is 18 residues long. The germline gives CDR1 LGHNA, CDR2 YSLEER. In DNA form, the CDR3 reads TGCGCCAGCAGCCAAGATAACACCCCCGGAGCAACTAATGAAAAACTGTTTTTT. This sequence encodes CASSQDNTPGATNEKLFF.